One sample yielded the 24 T cell receptor beta chains listed below, sequenced in a study of vaccination and CD4 T cells after COVID-19. An Oncomine TCR Beta short-read assay was used to sequence the DNA from cultured CD4+ T cells. TCRdb independently ran MiXCR on the PCR reads; one entry per CDR3 protein. The sample includes around 20,000 distinct CDR3 sequences, less than 65% of them seen just once. As for treatment: roughly nine-day PBMC culture with coronavirus spike peptide pools or control peptides (ViraFEST assay). The antigens for these receptors are not known. The specimen was CD4+ T cells from blood, cultured in vitro, collected after SARS-CoV-2 vaccination. Every receptor here comes from a human donor who received a COVID-19 vaccine.

This chain uses TRBV10-1 with TRBJ1-1, with D perhaps matching TRBD1 (6 bases). With 6 bases removed from V and 2 bases from J, the gap between germline ends came to 13 bases. There are 14 residues in the CDR3. The germline V gene has CDR1 WNHNN and CDR2 SYGVQD (reference sequence). The CDR3 region is CASSPGTFNTEAFF. The CDR3 coding sequence is TGCGCCAGCAGCCCCGGGACATTTAACACTGAAGCTTTCTTT.

The chain links TRBV10-2 to TRBJ1-2; D not certain. V was pared by 1 base and J by 5 bases, with 26 bases between. Germline V CDR1 and CDR2: WSHSY, SAAADI. The CDR3 contains 19 residues. CDR3 DNA: TGCGCCAGCAGTGAGTATCCGATCCCATCAAAGCAGTCAGCGTATGGCTACACCTTC. This codes for CASSEYPIPSKQSAYGYTF.

In this sample, this clonotype turned up a few times. The chain uses TRBV19 and TRBJ1-6; maybe TRBD1 (5 bases). Trimming took 4 bases from V and 0 from J, leaving 10 bases between them. Per germline, CDR1 LNHDA and CDR2 SQIVND (reference sequence). The length of the CDR3 is 16 residues. In DNA, the CDR3 is TGTGCCAGTAGTAGGAGACAGAGCTCCTATAATTCACCCCTCCACTTT. This sequence encodes CASSRRQSSYNSPLHF.

The V call is TRBV24-1, the J call TRBJ2-3; D perhaps matches TRBD1 (5 bases). Germline V gives CDR1 KGHDR, CDR2 SFDVKD. The CDR3 extends over 15 amino acids. The V gene lost 6 bases and the J gene lost 0 bases, with 12 bases spanning the gap. The CDR3 loop is CATSPIGESTDTQYF. CDR3 in DNA: TGTGCCACCAGTCCTATAGGGGAAAGCACAGATACGCAGTATTTT.

The V gene is TRBV6-1, the J gene TRBJ2-3; no clear D gene. Trimming left V 4 bases short and J 4 bases short, with 9 bases between. The CDR3 length is 13 residues. Germline CDR1 reads MNHNS; CDR2 reads SASEGT. CDR3 protein: CASSAQAADTQYF. In nucleotides, the CDR3 is TGTGCCAGCAGTGCTCAGGCCGCAGATACGCAGTATTTT.

This clonotype was seen only once. The V call is TRBV24-1, the J call TRBJ2-1; the match to TRBD1 covers 9 bases. With 0 bases clipped from V and 6 bases from J, the junction kept 2 bases outside the gene matches. The germline V gene encodes CDR1 KGHDR and CDR2 SFDVKD. This CDR3 region has 15 residues. CDR3 residues: CATSDLRQGGNEQFF. The DNA for the CDR3 is TGTGCCACCAGTGATTTGCGACAGGGGGGCAATGAGCAGTTCTTC.

The CDR3 loop is CASSMWRLAFF. As DNA, the CDR3 is TGTGCCAGTAGTATGTGGCGTTTGGCTTTCTTT. The rearrangement links TRBV19 to TRBJ1-1; unclear D gene. Trimming removed 3 bases at V and 11 bases at J, with 10 bases between. Germline CDR1 reads LNHDA; CDR2 reads SQIVND (reference sequence). The CDR3 sequence is 11 residues long.

Here the CDR3 reads CASSLGTVVSNQPQHF. DNA of the CDR3: TGTGCCAGCAGCTTAGGGACGGTAGTTAGCAATCAGCCCCAGCATTTT. This chain links TRBV7-2 with TRBJ1-5; unclear D gene. The CDR3 length is 16 residues. V shed 1 base and J shed 0 bases, with 10 bases lying between them. CDR1 is SGHTA, CDR2 FQGNSA, per germline.

The chain recombines TRBV20-1 with TRBJ2-3, with D uncertain. The CDR3 extends over 12 amino acids. Deletions cut 4 bases from V and 6 bases from J, with 11 bases between. The germline V gene encodes CDR1 DFQATT and CDR2 SNEGSKA (reference sequence). The CDR3 DNA reads TGCAGTGCTATATTTCGAGTGGATACGCAGTATTTT. Its protein product is CSAIFRVDTQYF.

This clonotype was detected a few times. The V call is TRBV24-1, the J call TRBJ2-6; D might be TRBD2 (5 bases). The ends were cut back, 2 bases at V and 4 bases at J, with 8 bases in the middle. The CDR3 has 15 amino acids. Germline CDR1 is KGHDR and CDR2 is SFDVKD. Here the CDR3 DNA reads TGTGCCACCAGTGATTATTGGAGGGGGGCCAACGTCCTGACTTTC. Protein: CATSDYWRGANVLTF.

The V call is TRBV7-2, the J call TRBJ2-3, with D unclear. Trimming removed 7 bases from V and 0 bases from J, with 5 bases in between. The CDR3 covers 12 residues. Germline V gene data show CDR1 as SGHTA and CDR2 as FQGNSA. The CDR3 loop reads CASTPSTDTQYF. In DNA, the CDR3 is TGTGCCAGCACCCCGAGCACAGATACGCAGTATTTT.

This clonotype turned up a few times. V and J are TRBV24-1 and TRBJ1-1; TRBD1 agrees at 9 bases. The CDR3 has 14 residues. Germline values: CDR1 KGHDR, CDR2 SFDVKD. The junction had 6 bases not matched to a gene; V was cut back by 2 bases and J by 9 bases. CDR3 sequence: CATSDSWDREKAFF. The CDR3 coding sequence is TGTGCCACCAGTGATTCCTGGGACAGGGAAAAAGCTTTCTTT.

The chain has TRBV12-2 and TRBJ2-3; the table's D call, TRBD2, was not checked against the DNA. TRBV12-2 constitutes a pseudogene. The CDR3 is 17 amino acids. The CDR3 reads CAPRLQVPAGRKDTQYF. CDR3 in DNA: TGTGCACCCCGCTTACAAGTTCCAGCGGGGAGGAAAGATACGCAGTATTTT.

This chain links TRBV30 with TRBJ1-1, with no clear D. Deletions cut 4 bases from V and 1 base from J, with 10 bases between. The CDR3 is 13 amino acids. CDR1 is GTSNPN and CDR2 is SVGIG in the germline V gene (reference sequence). The CDR3 here is CAWNPEPNTEAFF. DNA of the CDR3: TGTGCCTGGAATCCGGAGCCGAACACTGAAGCTTTCTTT.

The V gene is TRBV7-3, the J gene TRBJ2-1, with 9 nucleotides matching TRBD2. The length of the CDR3 is 13 residues. V gave up 5 bases and J gave up 9 bases; unmatched junction bases: 5. Looked up from germline, CDR1 is SGHTA and CDR2 is FQGTGA. The CDR3 region is CASSVLAGTEQFF. In DNA form, the CDR3 reads TGTGCCAGCAGCGTTCTAGCGGGGACTGAGCAGTTCTTC.

This rearrangement joins TRBV20-1 to TRBJ1-2; no reliable D call. The CDR3 loop spans 13 amino acids. Germline V gives CDR1 DFQATT, CDR2 SNEGSKA (reference sequence). The germline V and J ends were trimmed by 2 bases and 5 bases, with 12 bases remaining between them. The CDR3 spells CSARSSTDYGYTF. In DNA, the CDR3 is TGCAGTGCTAGAAGCTCTACGGATTATGGCTACACCTTC.

The gene calls are TRBV20-1 and TRBJ1-3; no reliable D call. Germline CDR1 reads DFQATT; CDR2 reads SNEGSKA (reference sequence). The CDR3 covers 12 residues. Trimming took off 3 bases at V and 2 bases at J, with 5 bases between the two ends. The DNA of the CDR3 is TGCAGTGCTAGTAAGGCTGGAAACACCATATATTTT. Translating gives CSASKAGNTIYF.

The gene calls are TRBV6-1 and TRBJ2-1; 15 bases agree with TRBD2. CDR3 length: 17 residues. V was clipped by 4 bases and J by 5 bases; unmatched bases: 6. Germline assignment: CDR1 MNHNS and CDR2 SASEGT. The CDR3 nucleotides read TGTGCCAGCAGTGGGCTGTGGACTAGCGGGGGGGACAATGAGCAGTTCTTC. Protein sequence: CASSGLWTSGGDNEQFF.

Judged by abundance, this clonotype is large. V usage is TRBV19 and J usage is TRBJ2-7; 8 bases fit TRBD1. V was pared by 4 bases and J by 2 bases, with 4 bases of the junction left unmatched. This CDR3 region has 14 residues. The germline V gene has CDR1 LNHDA and CDR2 SQIVND (reference sequence). In nucleotides, the CDR3 is TGTGCCAGTAGTAGGGACAGGCTTGCCTACGAGCAGTACTTC. The encoded protein is CASSRDRLAYEQYF.

This clonotype was seen a single time. The chain joins TRBV12-3 or TRBV12-4 to TRBJ1-5; TRBD1 agrees at 10 bases. The junction had 11 bases not matched to a gene; V was cut back by 6 bases and J by 6 bases. The CDR3 covers 16 residues. The CDR3 DNA sequence: TGTGCCAGCAGCCGGACAGGGGGAATTGGGAGTCAGCCCCAGCATTTT. Translating it yields CASSRTGGIGSQPQHF.

This clonotype was observed a handful of times. V and J are TRBV12-3 or TRBV12-4 and TRBJ1-6; no clear D gene. Trimming cost V 1 base and J 6 bases, with 1 base left between them. The CDR3 has 12 residues. CDR3 bases: TGTGCCAGCAGTTTAGGTAATTCACCCCTCCACTTT. Translated, it gives CASSLGNSPLHF.

The V and J genes are TRBV6-1 and TRBJ1-2; the D is unclear. The germline V gene encodes CDR1 MNHNS and CDR2 SASEGT. The CDR3 covers 13 residues. Trimming shortened V by 6 bases and J by 8 bases, and 16 bases separated the two germline ends. CDR3 sequence (DNA): TGTGCCAGCAGGGAGTATGTGGTTGAAGGCTACACCTTC. It encodes CASREYVVEGYTF.

The V call is TRBV7-9, the J call TRBJ1-3, with 7 bases that match TRBD1. The CDR3 spans 15 residues. CDR1 is SEHNR, CDR2 FQNEAQ, per germline (reference sequence). Trimming took 1 base from V and 1 from J; bases not matched to a gene: 1. DNA for the CDR3: TGTGCCAGCAGCTTAGAGGGGGCTTCTGGAAACACCATATATTTT. Its protein is CASSLEGASGNTIYF.

The chain uses TRBV24-1 and TRBJ2-3, with TRBD2 identical over 8 bases. Looked up from germline, CDR1 is KGHDR and CDR2 is SFDVKD. J gave up 3 bases and V 5 bases, and 6 bases lay outside the gene matches. The CDR3 loop spans 15 amino acids. In DNA form, the CDR3 reads TGTGCCACCAGTGTCGTAGCGGGGAATACAGATACGCAGTATTTT. Translated, it gives CATSVVAGNTDTQYF.